This T cell receptor beta chain originates from a study of human T cells and chemical hapten exposure. As for the study in general: The study traced per-sample TCR yield variation mainly to small differences in pooled library volumes. Findings and caveats of the study: Significantly more large CDR3 similarity clusters arose among expanded TCRs than among controls.

The time point is: patch test 2, 6 weeks after DPC sensitization. Treatment reported: therapeutic diphenylcyclopropenone sensitization with weekly scalp DPC. TCRdb reanalysed the RACE reads using MiXCR and keeps one entry per CDR3 protein. The sample has hundreds of thousands of distinct CDR3 sequences, about 6% seen once. CDR1 and CDR2 (germline): SQVTM, ANQGSEA. CDR3 length equals 14 residues. Trimming stripped 0 bases from V and 2 bases from J, with 10 bases between. This clonotype was recorded many times. Its target is unknown. The genes are TRBV29-1 and TRBJ2-5; D is unresolved. The input for sequencing was whole blood, taken in connection with sensitization to the hapten diphenylcyclopropenone (DPC). This TCR derives from a woman younger than 30 with alopecia areata. Some clones in this sample may be carry-over from other donors' samples. The CDR3 region is CSVEDRLTQETQYF. In DNA, the CDR3 is TGCAGCGTTGAAGATCGACTGACTCAAGAGACCCAGTACTTC.